The present T cell receptor beta chain was sequenced within a study of T cell clones after liver transplantation. On the study more broadly: TCRbeta sequencing after a pre-transplant mixed lymphocyte reaction identified graft-donor-reactive clones, later tracked in post-transplant blood. Third-party-reactive TCRbeta sequences from pre-transplant mixed lymphocyte reactions served as antigen-independent comparators. Tolerance: complete withdrawal held at least one year, liver enzymes staying within twice normal. The study, taken as a whole, reports: Rather than being deleted, graft donor-reactive T cells may have moved into the graft.

The V end lost 2 bases, the J end lost 2 bases, and 3 bases lay between the germline ends. This CDR3 has 11 residues. Germline V gives CDR1 SQVTM, CDR2 ANQGSEA. Libraries were prepared by immunoSEQ multiplex PCR; TCRdb keeps only in-frame clonotypes and omits some of them. The sample has 55,000 to 80,000 clones; about nine tenths are singletons. As regards this clone: Its specificity is not known.

The chain joins TRBV29-1 to TRBJ2-5, with no clear D. The sample in question was CD4+ T cells from blood, obtained before liver transplant. The TCR comes from a human donor who received a liver transplant. CDR3 residues: CSVELQETQYF. For the CDR3, the DNA is TGCAGCGTTGAACTGCAAGAGACCCAGTACTTC.